The source of this T cell receptor beta chain is a study of control samples from healthy donors and cancer patients. Looked up from germline, CDR1 is MNHEY and CDR2 is SMNVEV (reference sequence). Losses at the gene ends were 5 bases for V and 6 bases for J; bases not matched to a gene: 16. CDR3 length: 17 residues. Some clones are missing from TCRdb's copy, which holds only in-frame ones; the method was immunoSEQ multiplex PCR. The repertoire consists of fewer than 95,000 clones, with 85% occurring once and the leading ten covering 15% to 20%. The TCR comes from a man aged 30 to 39 in good health. The chain carries TRBV27 and TRBJ2-3; 8 nucleotides line up with TRBD2. The sample consisted of blood. The CDR3 is CASSPRPPGLGRDTQYF. CDR3 DNA sequence: TGTGCCAGCAGTCCGCGGCCCCCGGGACTAGGGAGGGATACGCAGTATTTT.